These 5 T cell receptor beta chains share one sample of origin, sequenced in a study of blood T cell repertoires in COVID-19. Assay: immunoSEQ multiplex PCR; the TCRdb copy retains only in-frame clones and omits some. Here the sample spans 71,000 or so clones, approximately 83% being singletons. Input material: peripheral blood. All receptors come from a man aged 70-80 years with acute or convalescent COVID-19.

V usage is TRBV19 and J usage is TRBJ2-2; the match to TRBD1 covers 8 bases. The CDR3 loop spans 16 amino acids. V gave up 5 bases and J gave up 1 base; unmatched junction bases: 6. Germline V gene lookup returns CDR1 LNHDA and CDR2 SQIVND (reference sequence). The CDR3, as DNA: TGTGCCAGTAGTGTAACCGGGACAGGGAACACCGGGGAGCTGTTTTTT. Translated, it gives CASSVTGTGNTGELFF.

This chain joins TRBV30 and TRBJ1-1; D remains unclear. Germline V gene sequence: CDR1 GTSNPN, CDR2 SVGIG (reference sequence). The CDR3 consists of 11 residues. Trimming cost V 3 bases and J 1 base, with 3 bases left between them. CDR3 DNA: TGTGCCTGGAGAGCGAACACTGAAGCTTTCTTT. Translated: CAWRANTEAFF.

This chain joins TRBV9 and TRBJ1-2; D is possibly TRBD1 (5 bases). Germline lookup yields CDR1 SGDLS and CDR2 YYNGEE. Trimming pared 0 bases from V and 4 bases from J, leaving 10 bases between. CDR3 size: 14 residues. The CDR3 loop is CASSVGGGGYGYTF. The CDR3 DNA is TGTGCCAGCAGCGTAGGGGGGGGTGGCTATGGCTACACCTTC. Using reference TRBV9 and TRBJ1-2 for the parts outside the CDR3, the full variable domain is DSGVTQTPKHLITATGQRVTLRCSPRSGDLSVYWYQQSLDQGLQFLIQYYNGEERAKGNILERFSAQQFPDLHSELNLSSLELGDSALYFCASSVGGGGYGYTFGSGTRLTVV.

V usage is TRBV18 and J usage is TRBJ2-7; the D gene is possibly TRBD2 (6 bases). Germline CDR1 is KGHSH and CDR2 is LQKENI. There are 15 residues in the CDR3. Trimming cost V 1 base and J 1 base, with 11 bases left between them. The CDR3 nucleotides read TGTGCCAGCTCACCACGGGGGGAGAATTCCTACGAGCAGTACTTC. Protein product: CASSPRGENSYEQYF.

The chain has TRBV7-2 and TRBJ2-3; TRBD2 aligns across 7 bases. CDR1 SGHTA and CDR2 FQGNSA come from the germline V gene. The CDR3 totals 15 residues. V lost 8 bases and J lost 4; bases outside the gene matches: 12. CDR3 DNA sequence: TGTGCCAGCCGGTTGACATTTGGGGGGGCAGATACGCAGTATTTT. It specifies CASRLTFGGADTQYF.